A selection of T cell receptor beta chains follows, all from one sample in a study of OX40 agonist ivuxolimab in advanced cancers. Sequenced by immunoSEQ multiplex PCR; TCRdb stores in-frame clones only, minus some. The data show approximately 70,000 clones, 85% to 90% seen once. Specimen: CD4+ or CD8+ T cells sorted from blood, collected in a trial of the OX40 agonist ivuxolimab. The receptors were gathered from an adult with an advanced solid tumor such as melanoma, head and neck, liver or kidney cancer. CDR3s include the opening cysteine and the closing phenylalanine or tryptophan. The order of the fields is V gene, D gene, clone size, J gene, CDR3 DNA, CDR3 protein. The D gene is left open where the match is weak. Clone size, where shown, is once, few, many, or a class for clones that have expanded.

V: TRBV7-9
D: NA
size: once
J: TRBJ2-3
DNA: TGTGCCAGCAGCCAAAGGGCTGCAGATACGCAGTATTTT
CDR3: CASSQRAADTQYF

V: TRBV2
D: NA
size: NA
J: TRBJ2-5
DNA: TGTGCCACCAACCAAGAGACCCAGTACTTC
CDR3: CATNQETQYF

V: TRBV6-5
D: NA
size: NA
J: TRBJ1-1
DNA: TGTGCCAGCAGGGGGGCGGCCGAGGGTACTGAAGCTTTCTTT
CDR3: CASRGAAEGTEAFF

V: TRBV5-4
D: NA
size: NA
J: TRBJ2-6
DNA: TGTGCCAGCAGCTTGTCTGCGGCTGGGGCCAACGTCCTGACTTTC
CDR3: CASSLSAAGANVLTF

V: TRBV25-1
D: NA
size: NA
J: TRBJ1-2
DNA: TGTGCCAGCAGTGATCCGGGACGGGCTTGGGGCTACACCTTC
CDR3: CASSDPGRAWGYTF

V: TRBV2
D: TRBD1
size: NA
J: TRBJ2-1
DNA: TGTGCCACCACGGGACAGGGATTTCGCGGTGAGCAGTTCTTC
CDR3: CATTGQGFRGEQFF

V: TRBV28
D: NA
size: NA
J: TRBJ1-2
DNA: TGTGCCAGCAGTTTTGGAGGATGGTATGGCTACACCTTC
CDR3: CASSFGGWYGYTF

V: TRBV2
D: TRBD2
size: NA
J: TRBJ2-3
DNA: TGTGCCAGCAGTGTACTAGCGGGTGCAGATACGCAGTATTTT
CDR3: CASSVLAGADTQYF

V: TRBV4-1
D: TRBD1
size: NA
J: TRBJ2-7
DNA: TGCGCCAGCAGCCAAGTGACAGGGGGCGCGGGGGAGCAGTACTTC
CDR3: CASSQVTGGAGEQYF

V: TRBV6-5
D: TRBD1
size: NA
J: TRBJ2-7
DNA: TGTGCCAGCAGTCTCCGGACAGGTACAAGCGAGCAGTACTTC
CDR3: CASSLRTGTSEQYF

V: TRBV11-2
D: NA
size: NA
J: TRBJ2-5
DNA: TGTGCCAGCAGCCCAAGCCAAGCGGACCCACAAGAGACCCAGTACTTC
CDR3: CASSPSQADPQETQYF

V: TRBV5-4
D: NA
size: NA
J: TRBJ2-1
DNA: TGTGCCAGCAGCCCAGAATGGACAGACCCCCCGCGAAATGAGCAGTTCTTC
CDR3: CASSPEWTDPPRNEQFF

V: TRBV7-8
D: NA
size: once
J: TRBJ2-7
DNA: TGTGCCAGCAGCTTAAAGAGCTCCTACGAGCAGTACTTC
CDR3: CASSLKSSYEQYF

V: TRBV19
D: NA
size: NA
J: TRBJ1-2
DNA: TGTGCCAGTAGTATCGTGACAGGTGCCTTGACTAACTATGGCTACACCTTC
CDR3: CASSIVTGALTNYGYTF

V: TRBV5-6
D: TRBD2
size: NA
J: TRBJ2-2
DNA: TGTGCCAGCAGCTTCCGCGGGAGGGCCACCGGGGAGCTGTTTTTT
CDR3: CASSFRGRATGELFF